This T cell receptor (delta chain) was profiled in a study of gamma-delta T cells after stem cell transplantation. The germline CDR1 and CDR2 sequences are GEAIGNYY and EKD. Trimming took 2 bases from V and 8 from J; bases not matched to a gene: 16. This CDR3 spans 17 amino acids. TCRdb re-called clones from the RT-PCR reads using CATT. The sample holds around 1,300 delta-chain clones, about 5.1% seen once. Relative to its sample, this clone is medium-sized. This may arise from a read error, as a much more abundant clone is one base away. Other DNA sequences in this specimen translate into the identical CDR3.

The TCR sequence derives from a human donor. It is not recorded whose cells these are; they may come from a transplant donor. V gene TRDV2 combines with J gene TRDJ1; 10 bases match TRDD3. The specimen was gamma-delta T cells. For the CDR3, the DNA is TGTGCCTGTGACATCGTTACGACCGGGGGATACGCTGGGAAACTCATCTTT. This sequence encodes CACDIVTTGGYAGKLIF.